The text below deals with one TCR beta chain. Its specific antigen is unknown. No base-level quality is on record; no much larger clone is a single base apart. The immunoSEQ Assay, which relies on bias-controlled multiplex PCR amplification of genomic DNA, was used to profile TCRbeta CDR3 regions. Under the source paper's analysis protocol: To quantify the absolute abundance of each unique TCRbeta CDR3 region, the sequences were collapsed and filtered. Differential abundance was tested with a binomial (Fisher-equivalent) model and with a beta-binomial model adding time-dependent variance fitted from healthy donors. Clones with fewer than 5 combined templates were removed, and a clone was called differentially abundant if the clone's Benjamini-Hochberg FDR was below 0.01. In the beta-binomial model, variance was expressed as a function of the total template count across the two samples, in the form v = (b*log(k)+a)^2. This immuneACCESS table, as held by TCRdb, lists in-frame sequences with V and J called but not all clones. Of the missing ones, under half trace to an unresolved V gene in checked studies; the others have no known cause. That table is the source of V, J and clone size, and D and trimming were worked out from the DNA. Counted in this sample were tens of thousands of clones; 70% to 90% of them appeared once. The ten top clones hold around 19% of the sample.

During the collection period, no infections or other immune events were recorded for the healthy donors. Blood repertoires from healthy donors were used as a training cohort for calibrating time-dependent variance in a beta-binomial model of differential abundance of T-cell clones. The training cohort comprised roughly ten healthy donors, 3 female and 7 male. An age range of roughly 25 to 70 years, with an average of roughly 40 years, was recorded for the donors. Whole blood, obtained from a commercial supplier, was collected from each healthy donor at three time points spaced about 2 weeks apart. For immunosequencing, genomic DNA was extracted from whole blood that had not been sorted. These data come from a study of identifying expanded T cells in peripheral blood (dated by TCRdb to the late 2010s). Study-wide context: Separate aliquots of the same genomic DNA pool were sequenced to produce technical replicates, and four replicates were compared in pairs.

The CDR1 and CDR2 encoded by the germline V gene are SGHRS and YFSETQ. Trimming at the junction amounts to 1 base on V and 4 bases on J, and the germline ends lie 14 bases apart. Inclusive of the bounding cysteine and phenylalanine, the CDR3 is 16 residues long. The kept DNA is CDR3 alone, 48 bases in frame from the first base. The paper's findings and limits, for the study overall: The authors expected that biological variance in healthy repertoires might rise further over much longer intervals, such as months to years. For all healthy donors, the variance in clone template counts between two-week samples rose significantly as total template count increased. Across all healthy-donor time intervals, the beta-binomial model significantly cut both the number of clones called differentially abundant and the false-positive rate. Between technical replicates the binomial model flagged roughly 1.1 differentially abundant clones, whereas over around two weeks the binomial model flagged about 15 and over roughly 4 weeks roughly 20.

The sequence derives from a person aged 18 to 70 in good health. Recombination linked TRBV5-1 to TRBJ2-2; the D segment could be TRBD2, given 6 matching bases. Input material: blood. The nucleotide sequence reads TGCGCCAGCAGCTTGTGGGACTCGGGGCCCACCGGGGAGCTGTTTTTT. Its translation reads: CASSLWDSGPTGELFF.